This entry is about one TCR beta chain. This clonotype was detected a few times. Its antigen target is currently unknown. Nothing much larger sits one base from this clone, and base qualities are not available. The sample is drawn from a study of T cells in Graves' hyperthyroidism and ophthalmopathy (dated by TCRdb to the late 2010s). For the wider study: Peripheral blood samples were taken at initial diagnosis, before any treatment was given. Prospective prediction of ophthalmopathy was tested in an independent validation cohort of 18 to 20 hyperthyroidism patients and some 17 patients who later progressed to ophthalmopathy. After blood sampling, hyperthyroidism patients were treated with methimazole at a starting dose of 30 mg daily, and ophthalmopathy patients were treated with high-dose intravenous methylprednisolone. According to the paper, TCR Vbeta CDR3 sequencing was carried out on 120 to 150 peripheral blood samples, which came from 40 to 45 ophthalmopathy, around 74 hyperthyroidism and about 17 progressor patients. The study also compared thyroid tissue and blood T-cell repertoires from five or six Graves' hyperthyroidism patients. The 90 or so discovery patients were randomly split 7:3 into training and test sets. TCR V-J signatures able to tell the groups apart were searched for in a discovery cohort of 90 to 100 patients, of whom approximately 40 had Graves' ophthalmopathy and roughly 59 had stable Graves' hyperthyroidism. Summary of the overall study and its limitations: A 13 V-J signature model separated ophthalmopathy from stable hyperthyroidism, with approximately 87% sensitivity and 81.08% specificity in cross-validation and 80%/75% in testing. No statistical method was used to fix the sample size in advance, and group allocation was not hidden from the investigators. Most expanded thyroid clonotypes (frequency above 0.001) were also detected in blood, a finding suggesting that blood repertoires may reflect thyroid immune responses. In validation, progression to ophthalmopathy was predicted by the model with nearly 71% sensitivity and 72% to 80% specificity, a median of about 6.4 months before onset.

Ophthalmopathy patients had moderately to severely active disease, with a Clinical Activity Score of 3 or more, a NOSPECS grade of 4 or more, and a disease duration of less than 3 months. Exclusion was applied to patients with uncontrolled infections, other autoimmune diseases, pregnancy or lactation. Diagnoses were based on clinical symptoms, serum thyroxine and TRAb, thyroid ultrasound and orbital computed tomography. Ficoll-Paque density gradient centrifugation was used to isolate PBMCs from about 9.4 ml of fresh peripheral blood. Total RNA was extracted using Trizol reagent, and RNA quality was assessed on an Agilent 2100 Bioanalyzer. From its cysteine to its phenylalanine, the CDR3 spans 13 amino acids. Just the 39-base CDR3 DNA is kept, in frame starting at base 1. CDR1 and CDR2, per the germline V gene (reference sequence), are DFQATT and SNEGSKA. V drops 6 bases and J drops 4 bases, leaving 15 bases in between.

TCR beta CDR3 regions were amplified from RNA transcripts. The TCR CDR3 was subjected to a first round of RT-PCR using the HTBI primer set and the Qiagen OneStep RT-PCR kit. A second multiplex PCR round built the libraries, followed by size selection and purification. Sequencing of the libraries was done on an Illumina HiSeq2000 using paired-end 100 bp reads. As for the authors' bioinformatics: SOAPnuke was used to process the raw data, throwing out any read that contained adapters or uncalled bases, had a mean Phred below 15, or lacked an exact constant-primer or identifier match. COPE v1.2.5 was used to merge the high-quality paired reads, and each unique nucleotide sequence was defined as a clonotype. MiTCR v1.1 was used to align the clonotypes against IMGT TRBV, TRBD and TRBJ reference segments. The analysis included only V-J combinations with a frequency above 0.0001, which together covered around 99% of the repertoires. A TCS score was defined as the ratio between F50 (clonal expansion) and ExV (chaos), using BLOSUM62-based TCRdist between CDR3 peptides within each V-J. Welch's t-statistics and random forest reduced several hundred V-J features to under 15, which were used in a naive Bayes classifier (R e1071). TCRdb trimmed public reads at Q25 via fastp, called clones via MiXCR and kept in-frame beta chains. CDR3 protein duplicates are merged, each entry listing the most common genes and DNA. None of the V and J calls come from the authors' own analysis; TCRdb made them. The sample profile shows fewer than 550,000 distinct CDR3 sequences; around 22% of them were found once. The top ten hold around 11% of the sample.

This sequence originates from a woman younger than 45 with Graves' ophthalmopathy. The sequence joins TRBV20-1 to TRBJ2-5; possibly the D gene is TRBD1, per 5 matching bases. The sample was blood. The CDR3 sequence is CSAPKGIGETQYF. At the DNA level, the sequence is TGCAGTGCCCCGAAGGGGATAGGAGAGACCCAGTACTTC.